Given below is one T cell receptor beta chain in context. Its specificity is not known. V lost 10 bases and J lost 1, with 11 bases in between. The CDR3 sequence is 13 residues long. CDR1 MNHNS and CDR2 SASEGT come from the germline V gene. Each sample had two DNA replicates, roughly 0.48 ug blood or roughly 1.4 ug tissue. The data were produced by immunoSEQ multiplex PCR, yet TCRdb's version contains in-frame clones alone and is incomplete. In the table there are tens of thousands of clones, about 73% of which are singletons. The sample comes from a study of early stage breast cancer tumors. Study-wide points: Tumors had about 2.3-fold higher T cell density than normal breast.

The source of this sequence is a person aged 45 to 59 with breast cancer. Sequencing used blood. The J gene is TRBJ1-3, the V gene TRBV6-1; possibly TRBD1 for D (5 bases). The CDR3: CATGGGSGNTIYF. CDR3 nucleotides: TGTGCCACGGGCGGGGGGTCTGGAAACACCATATATTTT.